These T cell receptor beta chains were read from a single sample in a study of cytomegalovirus exposure and HLA in healthy donors. This table comes from immunoSEQ multiplex PCR, and its TCRdb copy is limited to in-frame clones, with some not included. This sample has some 130,000 clones; around 77% occur once, and the top ten carry over 2%. Sequenced sample: PBMCs. The receptors originated from a man aged 25-45 years in good health and CMV-seronegative. Each CDR3 is given with its conserved first and last residue. D genes are given only for firm matches. The listing skips clone size in some rows; elsewhere it reads once, few, many or a size class.

CDR3aa	CDR3nt	v_gene	d_gene	j_gene	abundance	len
CASSLRQASSYNEQFF	TGTGCCAGCTCACTCCGACAGGCGAGCTCCTACAATGAGCAGTTCTTC	TRBV18	.	TRBJ2-1	.	16
CASSSGQGARNTEAFF	TGTGCCAGCAGCTCCGGACAGGGGGCTCGGAACACTGAAGCTTTCTTT	TRBV2	TRBD1	TRBJ1-1	.	16
CASSKCRPAGNYGYTF	TGTGCCAGCAGCAAATGTCGCCCGGCGGGTAACTATGGCTACACCTTC	TRBV21-1	.	TRBJ1-2	.	16
CASSEQGINEQFF	TGTGCCAGCAGTGAACAGGGGATCAATGAGCAGTTCTTC	TRBV6-1	.	TRBJ2-1	.	13
CASSETSSGILYNEQFF	TGTGCCAGCAGCGAAACGTCTAGCGGGATCCTATACAATGAGCAGTTCTTC	TRBV7-6	TRBD2	TRBJ2-1	.	17
CASSARDRLNTEAFF	TGTGCCAGCAGTGCCCGGGACAGGTTGAACACTGAAGCTTTCTTT	TRBV6-1	TRBD1	TRBJ1-1	once	15
CASRRTSTNYGYTF	TGTGCCAGTAGGCGGACATCGACAAACTATGGCTACACCTTC	TRBV19	.	TRBJ1-2	.	14
CASSQVGQGATYEQYF	TGCGCCAGCAGCCAAGTCGGCCAGGGGGCGACCTACGAGCAGTACTTC	TRBV4-1	TRBD1	TRBJ2-7	.	16
CASSSTSGGEQYF	TGTGCCAGCAGCTCGACTAGCGGGGGGGAGCAGTACTTC	TRBV7-3	TRBD2	TRBJ2-7	.	13
CASSYEQASSYEQYF	TGTGCCAGCAGTTACGAACAAGCTAGCTCCTACGAGCAGTACTTC	TRBV6-5	.	TRBJ2-7	.	15
CASSVRRSGSFHNEQFF	TGTGCCAGCAGCGTACGACGTAGCGGGAGTTTCCACAATGAGCAGTTCTTC	TRBV9	TRBD2	TRBJ2-1	.	17
CASSSNRGLGEKLFF	TGTGCCAGCAGTTCAAACAGGGGGCTGGGCGAAAAACTGTTTTTT	TRBV6-5	TRBD1	TRBJ1-4	.	15
CAIRQGVFSGANVLTF	TGTGCCATCAGACAGGGGGTGTTCTCTGGGGCCAACGTCCTGACTTTC	TRBV10-3	TRBD1	TRBJ2-6	.	16
CASSYTSGSGTQYF	TGCGCCAGCAGTTATACTAGCGGGAGTGGTACGCAGTATTTT	TRBV10-2	TRBD2	TRBJ2-3	.	14
CASSVQGAYGYTF	TGTGCCAGCAGCGTCCAGGGGGCCTATGGCTACACCTTC	TRBV9	TRBD1	TRBJ1-2	.	13
CASSSGGYGYTF	TGCGCCAGCAGCTCGGGAGGCTATGGCTACACCTTC	TRBV5-1	.	TRBJ1-2	.	12
CAITRDKAYEQYF	TGTGCCATCACCCGGGACAAAGCCTACGAGCAGTACTTC	TRBV10-3	.	TRBJ2-7	.	13
CASSLGLYGLADNEQFF	TGCGCCAGCAGCTTGGGATTATACGGACTAGCGGACAATGAGCAGTTCTTC	TRBV5-1	TRBD2	TRBJ2-1	.	17
CASSYIGVRAYNEQFF	TGCGCCAGCAGCTATATAGGAGTCAGGGCTTACAATGAGCAGTTCTTC	TRBV4-1	.	TRBJ2-1	few	16
CASSLGSYEQYF	TGCGCCAGCAGCCTCGGTTCCTACGAGCAGTACTTC	TRBV10-2	.	TRBJ2-7	.	12
CASSQTSGSTGELFF	TGTGCCAGCAGCCAAACTAGCGGGAGCACCGGGGAGCTGTTTTTT	TRBV6-1	TRBD2	TRBJ2-2	.	15
CASSLVPTGGNTGELFF	TGTGCCAGCAGCTTAGTACCGACAGGGGGGAACACCGGGGAGCTGTTTTTT	TRBV11-1	TRBD1	TRBJ2-2	.	17
CASSYSASENYEQYF	TGTGCCAGCAGTTACTCCGCTAGCGAGAACTACGAGCAGTACTTC	TRBV6-5	.	TRBJ2-7	.	15
CASSPRGGSYEQYF	TGCGCCAGCAGCCCCCGGGGGGGTTCCTACGAGCAGTACTTC	TRBV5-1	TRBD2	TRBJ2-7	once	14
CASSQAGTGGKGSTSGANVLTF	TGCGCCAGCAGCCAAGCGGGGACAGGGGGAAAAGGATCCACATCTGGGGCCAACGTCCTGACTTTC	TRBV4-1	TRBD1	TRBJ2-6	.	22
CASSYGQRGWADTQYF	TGTGCCAGCAGTTACGGACAGCGGGGCTGGGCAGATACGCAGTATTTT	TRBV6-5	.	TRBJ2-3	.	16
CSVDLSSGSGEQFF	TGCAGCGTTGATTTGTCTAGCGGGAGCGGTGAGCAGTTCTTC	TRBV29-1	TRBD2	TRBJ2-1	.	14
CASSYGDSGSGNTIYF	TGTGCCAGCAGTTACGGGGATAGCGGCTCTGGAAACACCATATATTTT	TRBV6-6	.	TRBJ1-3	.	16
CASSQVPQETQYF	TGTGCCAGCAGTCAGGTACCCCAGGAGACCCAGTACTTC	TRBV6-5	.	TRBJ2-5	.	13
CAWPVLVPGPFTQETQYF	TGTGCCTGGCCGGTACTAGTGCCGGGTCCTTTTACACAAGAGACCCAGTACTTC	TRBV30	.	TRBJ2-5	.	18
CSVHIWEGDYGYTF	TGCAGCGTGCATATCTGGGAGGGGGACTATGGCTACACCTTC	TRBV29-1	.	TRBJ1-2	few	14
CASSGGTGGPSEKLFF	TGCGCCAGCAGCGGCGGGACAGGGGGCCCGAGTGAAAAACTGTTTTTT	TRBV5-1	TRBD1	TRBJ1-4	once	16
CASSFVGGRDYNEQFF	TGTGCCAGCAGCTTTGTTGGTGGCAGGGACTACAATGAGCAGTTCTTC	TRBV5-6	.	TRBJ2-1	.	16
CASSFDRNYGYTF	TGTGCCAGCAGCTTCGACAGGAACTATGGCTACACCTTC	TRBV7-9	.	TRBJ1-2	.	13
CASSLELATSYEQYF	TGTGCCAGCAGCTTGGAACTAGCTACCTCCTACGAGCAGTACTTC	TRBV5-4	.	TRBJ2-7	once	15
CASSLEETQYF	TGTGCCAGCAGCCTTGAGGAGACCCAGTACTTC	TRBV2	.	TRBJ2-5	.	11
CASSPRTGMNTEAFF	TGTGCCAGCTCACCACGGACAGGAATGAACACTGAAGCTTTCTTT	TRBV18	TRBD1	TRBJ1-1	.	15
CASSPPLAGGRKTQYF	TGTGCCAGCTCACCACCACTAGCGGGAGGAAGGAAGACCCAGTACTTC	TRBV18	TRBD2	TRBJ2-5	.	16
CASSADRRPISNQPQHF	TGTGCCAGCAGCGCCGACAGGAGACCCATTAGCAATCAGCCCCAGCATTTT	TRBV21-1	.	TRBJ1-5	.	17
CASRSWTSGRGEQFF	TGTGCCAGCAGGAGTTGGACTAGCGGGAGAGGTGAGCAGTTCTTC	TRBV2	TRBD2	TRBJ2-1	few	15
CASSSALAGGSTDTQYF	TGTGCCAGCAGTTCCGCCCTAGCGGGAGGGAGCACAGATACGCAGTATTTT	TRBV28	TRBD2	TRBJ2-3	.	17